The clone carrying this T cell receptor (beta chain) appeared a few times. This record comes from a study of OX40 agonist ivuxolimab in advanced cancers. Measured with immunoSEQ multiplex PCR; TCRdb has only the in-frame clones, and not every one. Of 21,000 or so clones listed, 70% to 85% were seen once; the top ten hold approximately 30%. There are 18 residues in the CDR3. Germline V gene lookup returns CDR1 MNHEY and CDR2 SMNVEV (reference sequence). J gave up 0 bases and V 2 bases, and 8 bases lay outside the gene matches. The chain is built from TRBV27 and TRBJ2-4; 9 positions agree with TRBD1. This receptor was obtained from an adult with an advanced solid tumor such as melanoma, head and neck, liver or kidney cancer. Sample: CD4+ or CD8+ T cells sorted from blood, taken in a trial of the OX40 agonist ivuxolimab. The CDR3, as DNA: TGTGCCAGCAGTTTACCCCGGACAGGGGAAATAGCCAAAAACATTCAGTACTTC. This translates into CASSLPRTGEIAKNIQYF.